This T cell receptor (beta chain) was identified in a study of shared clonotypes between healthy human individuals. CDR3 length: 14 residues. The germline gives CDR1 MDHEN, CDR2 SYDVKM. V was trimmed by 3 bases and J by 4 bases, leaving 12 bases between them. Replicate PCRs run on sorted subsets employed approximately 0.2 ug DNA, some 33,000 T cell genomes. Sequencing was performed with immunoSEQ multiplex PCR; in TCRdb, only in-frame clones are kept and a portion is missing. The sample includes about 690,000 clones, about 90% seen only once; the top ten take 30% to 40%. The chain employs TRBV28 and TRBJ1-1, with D uncertain. Sequenced: memory CD8+ T cells from PBMCs. Subset here: CD45RO+ cells pooled with CCR7-negative TemRA cells. This TCR was sampled from a man aged 18 to 30 in good health. Some clones in this sample may be carry-over from other donors' samples. CDR3 amino acids: CASSLHKRSTEAFF. The CDR3 nucleotides are TGTGCCAGCAGTTTGCATAAGCGGAGCACTGAAGCTTTCTTT. The full variable domain, its missing parts supplied by reference TRBV28 and TRBJ1-1, is DVKVTQSSRYLVKRTGEKVFLECVQDMDHENMFWYRQDPGLGLRLIYFSYDVKMKEKGDIPEGYSVSREKKERFSLILESASTNQTSMYLCASSLHKRSTEAFFGQGTRLTVV.